The 8 T cell receptor beta chains given below trace back to one sample, sequenced in a study of cytomegalovirus exposure and HLA in healthy donors. The PCR had 60 Vbeta and 13 Jbeta primers. Sequencing was performed with immunoSEQ multiplex PCR; in TCRdb, only in-frame clones are kept and a portion is missing. This table has about 190,000 clones, 74% appearing once. Sequenced sample: PBMCs. These receptors came from a woman aged 25 to 39 in good health and CMV-seropositive.

The V and J genes are TRBV7-9 and TRBJ2-7, with 7 bases fitting TRBD1. Germline V gives CDR1 SEHNR, CDR2 FQNEAQ (reference sequence). CDR3 size: 14 residues. V shed 6 bases and J 3 bases; nucleotides not matched to a gene: 8. Written as DNA, the CDR3 is TGTGCCAGCAGTGCCGGGACAGATCTCTACGAGCAGTACTTC. Translation gives CASSAGTDLYEQYF.

The chain recombines TRBV7-6 with TRBJ2-1; 7 bases agree with TRBD2. The CDR3 is 15 amino acids. Per the germline V gene, CDR1 is SGHVS and CDR2 is FNYEAQ. V trimming: 1 base; J trimming: 7 bases; junction bases outside the gene matches: 7. The CDR3 is CASSLGPGGLNEQFF. The CDR3 bases are TGTGCCAGCAGCTTAGGTCCGGGGGGTCTGAATGAGCAGTTCTTC.

On this clone itself: An end of the junction differs from the germline gene, which may be a read error. The chain recombines TRBV7-9 with TRBJ1-3, with 7 nucleotides matching TRBD1. The CDR3 sequence is 17 residues long. CDR1 and CDR2 from the germline V gene are SEHNR and FQNEAQ (reference sequence). As DNA, the CDR3 is TGTTCCAGCAGCGCCTACGACAGGGCCCTCTCTGGAAACACCATATATTTT. Residues: CSSSAYDRALSGNTIYF.

CDR3 region: CASSYEGLNTEAFF. The CDR3, as DNA: TGTGCCAGCAGTTACGAGGGCTTGAACACTGAAGCTTTCTTT. This chain joins TRBV6-5 and TRBJ1-1; D is undetermined. The CDR3 consists of 14 residues. Looked up from germline, CDR1 is MNHEY and CDR2 is SVGAGI. V was pared by 2 bases and J by 0 bases, with 7 bases between.

This rearrangement joins TRBV19 to TRBJ2-1; D is uncertain. This CDR3 region has 13 residues. CDR1 LNHDA and CDR2 SQIVND come from the germline V gene (reference sequence). The germline V and J ends were trimmed by 4 bases and 8 bases, with 12 bases remaining between them. The CDR3, as DNA: TGTGCCAGTAGTAAGTCACCGCGCGATGAGCAGTTCTTC. It translates to CASSKSPRDEQFF.

V usage is TRBV4-1 and J usage is TRBJ2-4, with TRBD2 as a possible D gene (5 bases). Germline V CDR1 and CDR2: MGHRA, YSYEKL. V was pared by 2 bases and J by 3 bases, with 14 bases between. The length of the CDR3 is 16 residues. This chain's CDR3 is CASSQFRIEGKNIQYF. In DNA, the CDR3 is TGCGCCAGCAGCCAATTCCGGATAGAGGGCAAAAACATTCAGTACTTC.

The genes are TRBV4-1 and TRBJ1-2; D is perhaps TRBD1 (6 bases). This CDR3 region has 12 residues. Trimming stripped 0 bases from V and 7 bases from J, with 6 bases between. Germline V gene data show CDR1 as MGHRA and CDR2 as YSYEKL. CDR3 sequence (DNA): TGCGCCAGCAGCCAAGAACAGGGTGGCTACACCTTC. Its protein product is CASSQEQGGYTF.

The V gene is TRBV28, the J gene TRBJ1-5; D gene ambiguous. V lost 3 bases and J lost 6, with 3 bases in between. Germline V gene lookup returns CDR1 MDHEN and CDR2 SYDVKM. CDR3 length equals 11 residues. The CDR3 coding sequence is TGTGCCAGCAGTTTTATTCAGCCCCAGCATTTT. Protein: CASSFIQPQHF.